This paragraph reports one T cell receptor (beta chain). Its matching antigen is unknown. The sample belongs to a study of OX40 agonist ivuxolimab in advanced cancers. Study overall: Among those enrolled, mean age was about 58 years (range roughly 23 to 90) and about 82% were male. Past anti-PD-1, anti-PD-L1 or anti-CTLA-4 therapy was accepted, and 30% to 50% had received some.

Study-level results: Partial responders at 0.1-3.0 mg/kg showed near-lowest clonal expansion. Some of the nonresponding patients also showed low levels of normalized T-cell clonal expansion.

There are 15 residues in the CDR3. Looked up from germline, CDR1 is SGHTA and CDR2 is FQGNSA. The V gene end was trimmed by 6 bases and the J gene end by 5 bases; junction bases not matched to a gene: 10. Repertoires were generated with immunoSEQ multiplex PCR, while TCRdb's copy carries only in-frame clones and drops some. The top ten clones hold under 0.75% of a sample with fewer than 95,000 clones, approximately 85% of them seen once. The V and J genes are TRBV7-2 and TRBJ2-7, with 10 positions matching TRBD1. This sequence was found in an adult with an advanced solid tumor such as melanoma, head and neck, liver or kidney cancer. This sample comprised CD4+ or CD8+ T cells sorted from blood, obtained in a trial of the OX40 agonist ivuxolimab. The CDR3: CASRSGTGAGNEQYF. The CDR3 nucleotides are TGTGCCAGCAGGTCCGGGACAGGGGCGGGGAACGAGCAGTACTTC. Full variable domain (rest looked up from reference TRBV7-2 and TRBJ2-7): GAGVSQSPSNKVTEKGKDVELRCDPISGHTALYWYRQSLGQGLEFLIYFQGNSAPDKSGLPSDRFSAERTGGSVSTLTIQRTQQEDSAVYLCASRSGTGAGNEQYFGPGTRLTVT.